Reported below is one T cell receptor beta chain. Its antigen is currently unknown. Healthy bone marrow donors made up the donor group. The PCR had 60 Vbeta and 13 Jbeta primers. Libraries were prepared by immunoSEQ multiplex PCR; TCRdb keeps only in-frame clonotypes and omits some of them. The sample includes around 140,000 clones, about four fifths of them seen just once. The data are from a study of cytomegalovirus exposure and HLA in healthy donors. Study-level points and caveats: The productive fraction for most TCR beta V segments was about 90% or about 30% in an earlier analysis. Rare sequences made up most TCRs, while some public TCRs were found in many donors.

The sample taken for sequencing was PBMCs. The sequence was obtained from a woman between 18 and 29 years old in good health and CMV-seropositive.

CDR3 DNA: TGTGCCAGCAGCGTGTCGGGGGGGGCCCCAGAGACCCAGTACTTC. As protein: CASSVSGGAPETQYF. The chain has TRBV13 and TRBJ2-5, with TRBD2 identical over 8 bases. Losses at the gene ends were 5 bases for V and 4 bases for J; bases not matched to a gene: 9. The V gene's germline CDR1 is PRHDT and CDR2 FYEKMQ (reference sequence). The CDR3 runs to 15 residues.